One and the same sample provided the 8 T cell receptor beta chains below, sequenced in a study of cytomegalovirus exposure and HLA in healthy donors. Vbeta (60) and Jbeta (13) primers were used in the PCR. Repertoires were generated with immunoSEQ multiplex PCR, while TCRdb's copy carries only in-frame clones and drops some. Among 100,000 or so clones listed, roughly 75% were seen once. The sample was PBMCs. These receptor sequences come from a woman aged 18 to 35 in good health and CMV-seropositive.

This clone was detected once. The chain is built from TRBV27 and TRBJ1-1, with D maybe TRBD1 (5 bases). The CDR3 length is 16 residues. The germline V gene encodes CDR1 MNHEY and CDR2 SMNVEV (reference sequence). Between the trimmed V and J ends, which lost 3 bases and 3 bases, there was a span of 17 bases. The CDR3 DNA sequence: TGTGCCAGCAGTTTGTCAGGGTTGAGGTCCGACACTGAAGCTTTCTTT. Its protein product is CASSLSGLRSDTEAFF.

The chain uses TRBV18 and TRBJ2-1; 7 nucleotides line up with TRBD2. CDR3 length: 14 residues. After removal of 3 bases from V and 3 bases from J, the junction contained 2 bases not matched to a gene. The germline CDR1 and CDR2 sequences are KGHSH and LQKENI. CDR3 sequence (DNA): TGTGCCAGCTCACCGGGCGGGGGCTACAATGAGCAGTTCTTC. This sequence encodes CASSPGGGYNEQFF.

The chain couples TRBV6-1 to TRBJ2-1, with D perhaps TRBD1 (6 bases). The germline V and J ends were trimmed by 8 bases and 6 bases, with 14 bases remaining between them. The germline CDR1 and CDR2 sequences are MNHNS and SASEGT. The CDR3 covers 13 residues. The CDR3 here is CASRQGIGNEQFF. The DNA for the CDR3 is TGTGCCAGCCGTCAGGGGATTGGCAATGAGCAGTTCTTC.

V usage is TRBV7-2 and J usage is TRBJ1-4, with D possibly being TRBD1 (5 bases). The CDR3 extends over 15 amino acids. The germline gives CDR1 SGHTA, CDR2 FQGNSA. The V end lost 0 bases, the J end lost 8 bases, and 13 bases lay between the germline ends. The CDR3 nucleotides are TGTGCCAGCAGCTTAGCAGGGGCAGGGCAGGAAAAACTGTTTTTT. Amino acids: CASSLAGAGQEKLFF.

This clone was detected only once. This chain uses TRBV7-2 with TRBJ2-1; 9 bases align to TRBD2. The length of the CDR3 is 16 residues. V lost 2 bases to trimming and J lost 2 bases; unmatched junction nucleotides: 4. Per the germline V gene, CDR1 is SGHTA and CDR2 is FQGNSA. The CDR3 nucleotides are TGTGCCAGCAGCTTAAACCCTAGCGGGGCCTACAATGAGCAGTTCTTC. It specifies CASSLNPSGAYNEQFF. The full variable domain, its missing parts supplied by reference TRBV7-2 and TRBJ2-1, is GAGVSQSPSNKVTEKGKDVELRCDPISGHTALYWYRQSLGQGLEFLIYFQGNSAPDKSGLPSDRFSAERTGGSVSTLTIQRTQQEDSAVYLCASSLNPSGAYNEQFFGPGTRLTVL.

This sequence joins TRBV6-4 and TRBJ1-2; D unresolved. Trimming pared 6 bases from V and 3 bases from J, leaving 17 bases between. CDR3 length: 15 amino acids. Germline lookup yields CDR1 MRHNA and CDR2 SNTAGT. The CDR3 DNA reads as TGTGCCAGCAGACCACCGACACTCACCTACTATGGCTACACCTTC. Residues: CASRPPTLTYYGYTF.

The chain joins TRBV7-2 to TRBJ2-2; 10 bases agree with TRBD2. This CDR3 contains 18 residues. Losses at the gene ends were 4 bases for V and 2 bases for J; bases not matched to a gene: 10. Germline CDR1 reads SGHTA; CDR2 reads FQGNSA. Here the CDR3 reads CASSSPGLATSNTGELFF. CDR3 DNA sequence: TGTGCCAGCAGCTCTCCGGGACTAGCGACAAGTAACACCGGGGAGCTGTTTTTT.

The gene calls are TRBV5-1 and TRBJ2-4; no reliable D call. CDR3 length: 15 amino acids. Germline assignment: CDR1 SGHRS and CDR2 YFSETQ. V was cut by 4 bases and J by 1 base, with 12 bases left in between. CDR3 DNA: TGCGCCAGCAGCCCGTACCTCGGTGCCAAAAACATTCAGTACTTC. Its translation is CASSPYLGAKNIQYF.